The source of this T cell receptor (beta chain) is a study of T-cell reconstitution after alpha-beta-depleted transplantation in children. Study outcomes and limitations: The origin of alpha-beta T cells about two months after transplant was reportedly several hundred expanded graft clones. Several patients had high TCRbeta diversity at day 60; it came from surviving recipient T cells and thymic progenitors. At one year after transplant, newly produced T cells mostly accounted for T-cell counts and diversity.

This clonotype was picked up many times. Its specificity is not known. Library preparation (for TCRbeta) was performed with unique molecular identifiers. From the PCR reads, TCRdb called clonotypes with MiXCR, one entry per CDR3 protein. Of about 100,000 distinct CDR3 sequences listed, around 7.8% are singletons. The CDR3 totals 16 residues. V shed 2 bases, J shed 1 base, and the junction held 6 bases outside the gene matches. CDR1 and CDR2 (germline): SGHRS, YFSETQ. Sequenced material: PBMCs, taken before TCRalphabeta/CD19-depleted stem cell transplant. The clonotype originates from a boy aged 2 to 10 with acute lymphoblastic leukemia, due to receive a stem cell transplant. The V call is TRBV5-1, the J call TRBJ2-7; 10 bases fit TRBD2. The CDR3 coding sequence is TGCGCCAGCAGCTTATCAGTAGCGGGGGGATCCTACGAGCAGTACTTC. This gives the protein CASSLSVAGGSYEQYF.